A selection of T cell receptor beta chains follows, all from one sample in a study of response to subunit inactivated influenza vaccine. TCRdb passed the RT-PCR reads through MiXCR, listing each CDR3 protein once. Of about 780,000 distinct CDR3 sequences listed, around 20% are singletons. Sequences were derived from PBMCs from blood, sampled 4 to 6 days after vaccination. These receptors originate from a middle-aged man who received an inactivated influenza vaccine. CDR3s include the opening cysteine and the closing phenylalanine or tryptophan. D genes are given only for firm matches. Some rows mark clone size as missing; the rest say once, few, many or name a class of expanded clone.

V: TRBV19; size: NA; J: TRBJ1-5; length: 13; D: NA; DNA: TGTGCCAGTAGCAAAGGGACCGTGGAGCCCCAGCATTTT; CDR3: CASSKGTVEPQHF
V: TRBV20-1; size: NA; J: TRBJ2-5; length: 14; D: TRBD1; DNA: TGCAGTGCTAGAGAACCAGGGGGCGGGGAGACCCAGTACTTC; CDR3: CSAREPGGGETQYF
V: TRBV5-4; size: NA; J: TRBJ2-1; length: 16; D: TRBD2; DNA: TGTGCCAGCAGCTTGGTGCCTAGCGGGAGAGGGAATGAGCAGTTCTTC; CDR3: CASSLVPSGRGNEQFF
V: TRBV6-1; size: few; J: TRBJ2-7; length: 14; D: NA; DNA: TGTGCCAGCAGCCGACGACGGGACATTTCGGAGGAGTACTTC; CDR3: CASSRRRDISEEYF
V: TRBV18; size: NA; J: TRBJ2-4; length: 16; D: NA; DNA: TGTGCCAGCTCACCTGGACAGCTTCTAGCCAAAAACATTCAGTACTTC; CDR3: CASSPGQLLAKNIQYF
V: TRBV5-1; size: few; J: TRBJ2-7; length: 14; D: TRBD2; DNA: TGCGCCAGCAGCGTTACTAGCGGAGCCTACGAGCAGTACTTC; CDR3: CASSVTSGAYEQYF
V: TRBV12-3/TRBV12-4; size: few; J: TRBJ2-5; length: 13; D: NA; DNA: TGTGCCAGCAGCCTAGCGAACCAAGAGACCCAGTACTTC; CDR3: CASSLANQETQYF
V: TRBV5-1; size: NA; J: TRBJ2-1; length: 16; D: TRBD2; DNA: TGCGCCAGCAGCTTAAGTCCGGGGGGCTCCTACAATGAGCAGTTCTTC; CDR3: CASSLSPGGSYNEQFF
V: TRBV9; size: NA; J: TRBJ2-1; length: 15; D: NA; DNA: TGTGCCAGCAGCGTAGCGGGGACCACTTACAATGAGCAGTTCTTC; CDR3: CASSVAGTTYNEQFF
V: TRBV28; size: few; J: TRBJ2-3; length: 14; D: NA; DNA: TGTGCCAGCAGTCCCCGGGCAGGGGCAGATACGCAGTATTTT; CDR3: CASSPRAGADTQYF
V: TRBV7-8; size: few; J: TRBJ1-2; length: 16; D: TRBD1; DNA: TGTGCCAGCAGCTTGGGGGGGACAGGGTTAATCTATGGCTACACCTTC; CDR3: CASSLGGTGLIYGYTF